What follows are 23 T cell receptor beta chains derived from one specimen sequenced in a study of T-cell reconstitution after alpha-beta-depleted transplantation in children. Unique molecular identifiers were used in preparing the TCRbeta library. TCRdb passed the PCR reads through MiXCR, listing each CDR3 protein once. This table has around 490,000 distinct CDR3 sequences, about 10% appearing once. The material was PBMCs, mostly from graft donor cells, obtained 180 days after TCRalphabeta/CD19-depleted stem cell transplant. The receptor set was obtained from a female patient aged 2 to 10 who had a stem cell transplant for aplastic anemia, so the T cells may come from the graft donor.

The chain employs TRBV28 and TRBJ2-7; D is perhaps TRBD2 (6 bases). Trimming cost V 3 bases and J 7 bases, with 10 bases left between them. The CDR3 is 12 amino acids. Germline CDR1 is MDHEN and CDR2 is SYDVKM. The CDR3 nucleotides are TGTGCCAGCAGTTTCATGGGGAGGGAGCAGTACGTC. Its translation is CASSFMGREQYV.

The gene calls are TRBV7-9 and TRBJ2-1; TRBD1 matches at 7 bases. The CDR3 sequence is 14 residues long. The germline CDR1 and CDR2 sequences are SEHNR and FQNEAQ (reference sequence). V lost 5 bases and J lost 6; bases outside the gene matches: 7. The CDR3 sequence is CASSIRQGLNEQFF. In DNA, the CDR3 is TGTGCCAGCAGCATTCGACAGGGCCTCAATGAGCAGTTCTTC.

V usage is TRBV12-3 or TRBV12-4 and J usage is TRBJ2-3; the match to TRBD1 covers 7 bases. The CDR3 is made up of 14 amino acids. The J segment lost 1 base and the V segment lost 7 bases, leaving 5 bases of the junction unmatched. CDR3 residues: CASTIDRGTDTQYF. CDR3 sequence (DNA): TGTGCCAGCACCATCGACAGGGGCACAGATACGCAGTATTTT.

CDR3 sequence reads: CASSPQGNSGNTIYF. In nucleotides, the CDR3 is TGTGCCAGCAGCCCCCAAGGGAACTCTGGAAACACCATATATTTT. V usage is TRBV3-1 and J usage is TRBJ1-3, with D uncertain. Trimming pared 4 bases from V and 0 bases from J, leaving 10 bases between. From germline, CDR1 is LGHDT and CDR2 YNNKEL (reference sequence). The CDR3 totals 15 residues.

This clonotype was observed a handful of times. The chain combines TRBV6-5 with TRBJ2-1, with a possible D match to TRBD2 (5 bases). V was trimmed by 1 base and J by 10 bases, leaving 11 bases between them. Germline assignment: CDR1 MNHEY and CDR2 SVGAGI. The CDR3 totals 13 residues. The chain's CDR3 is CASSYYSTGEQFF. CDR3 in DNA: TGTGCCAGCAGTTACTATTCAACGGGGGAGCAGTTCTTC.

This clonotype was seen ten or more times. The gene calls are TRBV12-3 or TRBV12-4 and TRBJ1-5; the D is unclear. Trimming shortened V by 6 bases and J by 4 bases, and 10 bases separated the two germline ends. The CDR3 totals 13 residues. In DNA, the CDR3 is TGTGCCAGCAGCGGGAGCGGAAATCAGCCCCAGCATTTT. Encoded protein: CASSGSGNQPQHF.

This chain uses TRBV6-5 with TRBJ2-7, with D maybe TRBD1 (5 bases). The CDR3 length is 15 residues. Per germline, CDR1 MNHEY and CDR2 SVGAGI. V was cut by 0 bases and J by 2 bases, with 11 bases left in between. This chain's CDR3 is CASSYSPGLPYEQYF. CDR3 coding DNA: TGTGCCAGCAGTTACTCTCCAGGGCTACCCTACGAGCAGTACTTC.

This clonotype was picked up one time. This may be a read error: a much more frequent sequence differs by one nucleotide. The chain is built from TRBV5-1 and TRBJ1-2; D remains unclear. Per the germline V gene, CDR1 is SGHRS and CDR2 is YFSETQ. There are 13 residues in the CDR3. The CDR3 sequence: CASSDNRVYGFTF. In DNA, the CDR3 is TGCGCCAGCAGCGACAACCGGGTTTATGGCTTCACCTTC.

In this sample, this clonotype turned up once. It may be a read error: a sequence one base away is much more abundant. V gene TRBV12-3 or TRBV12-4 combines with J gene TRBJ2-1, with 9 bases fitting TRBD1. The length of the CDR3 is 15 residues. The CDR3 loop reads CASSSPGQGVNEHFF. The CDR3 DNA is TGTGCCAGCAGTTCCCCGGGACAGGGAGTCAATGAGCATTTCTTC.

J is TRBJ2-5 and V is TRBV20-1; 7 positions agree with TRBD1. Trimming took 0 bases from V and 2 from J; bases not matched to a gene: 9. The germline V gene has CDR1 DFQATT and CDR2 SNEGSKA (reference sequence). CDR3 length: 16 residues. CDR3 residues: CSARDLSGTDQETQYF. The CDR3 DNA is TGCAGTGCTAGAGATCTCTCCGGGACAGATCAAGAGACCCAGTACTTC.

This clonotype has only a few counts. CDR3 in amino acids: CSVEALDRGRNEQYF. In DNA form, the CDR3 reads TGCAGCGTTGAAGCGCTGGACAGGGGTAGAAACGAGCAGTACTTC. The chain joins TRBV29-1 to TRBJ2-7, with 9 bases fitting TRBD1. V lost 1 base, J lost 5 bases, and 9 bases stayed unmatched. Looked up from germline, CDR1 is SQVTM and CDR2 is ANQGSEA. CDR3 size: 15 residues.

This clonotype was seen at least ten times. The V gene is TRBV20-1, the J gene TRBJ2-3, with D hard to call. This CDR3 has 14 amino acids. V shed 3 bases and J shed 2 bases, with 12 bases lying between them. CDR1 is DFQATT and CDR2 is SNEGSKA in the germline V gene (reference sequence). The CDR3 region has the DNA TGCAGTGCTAGGCTATGGACCCTCACAGATACGCAGTATTTT. Protein sequence: CSARLWTLTDTQYF.

In this sample, this clonotype turned up a few times. V and J are TRBV6-2 or TRBV6-3 and TRBJ2-7, with 11 bases lining up with TRBD2. The CDR3 is 19 residues long. Looked up from germline, CDR1 is MNHEY and CDR2 is SVGEGT. The V and J ends lost 2 bases and 5 bases, in that order; junction bases with no gene match: 17. The CDR3 bases are TGTGCCAGCAGTTACAGTGTCGGAGGATTACTAGCGGGAGTCGACGAGCAGTACGTC. Its translation: CASSYSVGGLLAGVDEQYV.

V is TRBV30 and J is TRBJ1-1, with D uncertain. V lost 2 bases, J lost 2 bases, and 9 bases lay in between. The V gene's germline CDR1 is GTSNPN and CDR2 SVGIG (reference sequence). The CDR3 loop spans 13 amino acids. CDR3: CAWSSYPNTEAFF. CDR3 coding DNA: TGTGCCTGGAGTTCCTACCCCAACACTGAAGCTTTCTTT.

This clonotype was picked up a small number of times. V usage is TRBV5-1 and J usage is TRBJ2-1; perhaps TRBD2 as D (5 bases). The CDR3 has 16 residues. The germline V gene encodes CDR1 SGHRS and CDR2 YFSETQ. Trimming removed 0 bases from V and 4 bases from J, with 14 bases in between. The CDR3 sequence is CASSLALSGVYNEQFF. As DNA, the CDR3 is TGCGCCAGCAGCTTGGCCCTCTCCGGGGTATACAATGAGCAGTTCTTC.

This clonotype was seen a handful of times. CDR3 bases: TGCAGCGTCGGACAGGGGGCGTCATACGAGCAGTACTTC. Translation: CSVGQGASYEQYF. This sequence joins TRBV29-1 and TRBJ2-7; 11 nucleotides agree with TRBD1. Germline V gene data show CDR1 as SQVTM and CDR2 as ANQGSEA. V lost 6 bases to trimming and J lost 4 bases; unmatched junction nucleotides: 5. The CDR3 runs 13 residues.

This clonotype was seen only a few times. V is TRBV20-1 and J is TRBJ2-3; tentatively, D is TRBD1 (6 bases). This CDR3 has 14 amino acids. Germline CDR1 reads DFQATT; CDR2 reads SNEGSKA (reference sequence). Trimming pared 5 bases from V and 2 bases from J, leaving 14 bases between. The CDR3 loop reads CSAEGGSFTDTQYF. The CDR3 DNA sequence: TGCAGTGCTGAAGGGGGTTCCTTCACAGATACGCAGTATTTT.

This clonotype was detected ten times or more. This chain connects TRBV6-2 or TRBV6-3 to TRBJ2-7; D perhaps matches TRBD2 (6 bases). Trimming removed 10 bases at V and 3 bases at J, with 13 bases between. The CDR3 extends over 12 amino acids. Germline loops: CDR1 MNHEY, CDR2 SVGEGT. The CDR3 region is CAIGGLIYEQYF. As DNA, the CDR3 is TGTGCCATCGGGGGACTCATCTACGAGCAGTACTTC.

The chain couples TRBV28 to TRBJ1-1; weak D call: TRBD1 (5 bases). Germline V gene lookup returns CDR1 MDHEN and CDR2 SYDVKM. V was cut by 1 base and J by 3 bases, with 15 bases left in between. The CDR3 is 16 amino acids. CDR3 sequence reads: CASSLFQGKKDTEAFF. The CDR3 DNA reads as TGTGCCAGCAGTTTATTCCAGGGTAAGAAGGACACTGAAGCTTTCTTT.

The chain uses TRBV4-3 and TRBJ1-1; D uncertain. This CDR3 has 15 amino acids. Looked up from germline, CDR1 is LGHNA and CDR2 is YSLEER. V was shortened by 0 bases and J by 0 bases, with 8 bases between the two germline ends. CDR3 in amino acids: CASSQDARMNTEAFF. The CDR3, as DNA: TGCGCCAGCAGCCAAGATGCCCGGATGAACACTGAAGCTTTCTTT.

A single count supports this clonotype. The chain recombines TRBV24-1 with TRBJ2-3; D ambiguous. From germline, CDR1 is KGHDR and CDR2 SFDVKD. Trimming took 3 bases from V and 5 from J, leaving 23 bases between them. The CDR3 is 18 residues long. The CDR3 DNA reads as TGTGCCACCAGTGATCTCCCCAAAGGCAGCCACTTATTAGATACGCAGTATTTT. This encodes CATSDLPKGSHLLDTQYF.

This clonotype came up a few times. CDR3 amino acids: CASSRRGRYEQYV. The CDR3 nucleotides read TGTGCCAGCAGCCGGAGGGGGCGATACGAGCAGTACGTC. This sequence joins TRBV7-2 and TRBJ2-7; D possibly corresponds to TRBD1 (7 bases). V was pared by 5 bases and J by 4 bases, with 12 bases between. Germline V gene data show CDR1 as SGHTA and CDR2 as FQGNSA. The CDR3 totals 13 residues.

This clonotype was observed a few times. CDR3 bases: TGCAGCGTTGAATGGGACCCCAAACGGTATGGCTACACCTTC. Amino acid sequence: CSVEWDPKRYGYTF. The genes are TRBV29-1 and TRBJ1-2, with D possibly TRBD1 on 5 matching bases. V gave up 2 bases and J gave up 5 bases, with 15 bases separating them. CDR1 is SQVTM and CDR2 is ANQGSEA in the germline V gene. The CDR3 is made up of 14 amino acids.